The clone carrying this T cell receptor beta chain was found a few times. CDR3 length equals 12 residues. V was trimmed by 9 bases and J by 5 bases, leaving 12 bases between them. In germline, CDR1 is SGHTA, CDR2 FQGNSA. Time point denoted: after dendritic cell vaccination, including at tumor progression/relapse. Up to 2 ug genomic DNA was used for TCRB CDR3 amplification. This table comes from immunoSEQ multiplex PCR, and its TCRdb copy is limited to in-frame clones, with some not included. The sample holds about 76,000 clones, around 90% seen once. This sample is drawn from a study of glioma-infiltrating T cells after dendritic cell vaccination. Study details: Three intradermal dendritic cell vaccine injections were given every two weeks.

This clonotype was sampled from a human donor with glioblastoma. This sample comprised blood, obtained after dendritic cell vaccination. The chain combines TRBV7-2 with TRBJ2-3, with no clear D. DNA for the CDR3: TGTGCCAGTAAGAGTACGGGAGATACGCAGTATTTT. Translating gives CASKSTGDTQYF.